The 12 T cell receptor beta chains given below trace back to one sample, sequenced in a study of graft-versus-host responses after intestinal transplantation. Using immunoSEQ multiplex PCR, the repertoire was profiled, and TCRdb retains in-frame clones only, with some absent. This sample has about 97,000 clones, with roughly 91% found just once. Their antigens remain unidentified. Sequenced here: unstimulated CD4+ T cells sorted from spleen or lymph node cells, sampled before transplant. These receptors were taken from a human donor who was the organ donor for an intestinal transplant.

The rearrangement links TRBV18 to TRBJ1-2, with D tentatively TRBD1 (5 bases). The CDR3 runs to 15 residues. Between the trimmed V and J ends, which lost 2 bases and 0 bases, there was a span of 10 bases. Per the germline V gene, CDR1 is KGHSH and CDR2 is LQKENI. In nucleotides, the CDR3 is TGTGCCAGCTCACCAGTGGGGCTGCCTAACTATGGCTACACCTTC. It codes for CASSPVGLPNYGYTF.

The rearrangement links TRBV11-2 to TRBJ2-7; perhaps TRBD2 as D (5 bases). The CDR3 is 14 amino acids. Germline V gene lookup returns CDR1 SGHAT and CDR2 FQNNGV. The germline V and J ends were trimmed by 5 bases and 5 bases, with 16 bases remaining between them. The CDR3 DNA sequence: TGTGCCAGCAGCCCCCGACTATTACCCCACGAGCAGTACTTC. Its translation is CASSPRLLPHEQYF.

This sequence joins TRBV20-1 and TRBJ2-3, with a possible D match to TRBD2 (7 bases). CDR1 and CDR2 from the germline V gene are DFQATT and SNEGSKA (reference sequence). The germline V and J ends were trimmed by 6 bases and 8 bases, with 12 bases remaining between them. This CDR3 comprises 11 residues. The CDR3 reads CSARGGATQYF. DNA for the CDR3: TGCAGTGCACGTGGGGGGGCTACGCAGTATTTT.

The chain combines TRBV28 with TRBJ2-7; a weak D match, TRBD1 (7 bases). Germline V gene data show CDR1 as MDHEN and CDR2 as SYDVKM. V was trimmed by 2 bases and J by 4 bases, leaving 12 bases between them. This CDR3 contains 14 residues. CDR3 in DNA: TGTGCCAGCAGTTTAGAGGGGGCGGGGTACGAGCAGTACTTC. The encoded protein is CASSLEGAGYEQYF.

This chain uses TRBV7-7 with TRBJ1-1, with unresolved D. The CDR3 runs to 13 residues. CDR1 is SSHAT and CDR2 is FNYEAQ in the germline V gene (reference sequence). CDR3 residues: CASLPVMNTEAFF. CDR3 DNA sequence: TGTGCTAGCCTCCCGGTCATGAACACTGAAGCTTTCTTT. Full variable domain (rest looked up from reference TRBV7-7 and TRBJ1-1): GAGVSQSPRYKVTKRGQDVTLRCDPISSHATLYWYQQALGQGPEFLTYFNYEAQPDKSGLPSDRFSAERPEGSISTLTIQRTEQRDSAMYRCASLPVMNTEAFFGQGTRLTVV.

This chain joins TRBV5-1 and TRBJ2-7; TRBD1 is a possible D gene (5 bases). Between the trimmed V and J ends, which lost 3 bases and 2 bases, there was a span of 12 bases. Germline loops: CDR1 SGHRS, CDR2 YFSETQ. The CDR3 extends over 14 amino acids. The CDR3 sequence is CASSSTDITYEQYF. In DNA, the CDR3 is TGCGCCAGCAGCTCTACGGACATAACCTACGAGCAGTACTTC.

V gene TRBV9 combines with J gene TRBJ1-4, with D perhaps TRBD1 (5 bases). Deletions cut 3 bases from V and 4 bases from J, with 10 bases between. CDR3 length equals 14 residues. CDR1 SGDLS and CDR2 YYNGEE come from the germline V gene. Here the CDR3 reads CASSANQGNEKLFF. DNA for the CDR3: TGTGCCAGCAGCGCTAATCAGGGTAATGAAAAACTGTTTTTT.

The V call is TRBV18, the J call TRBJ2-7, with TRBD2 as a possible D gene (6 bases). The CDR3 contains 14 residues. V was trimmed by 1 base and J by 4 bases, leaving 11 bases between them. CDR1 KGHSH and CDR2 LQKENI come from the germline V gene. CDR3 sequence: CASSPLAETYEQYF. CDR3 DNA: TGTGCCAGCTCACCACTAGCGGAGACGTACGAGCAGTACTTC. The full variable domain, rest sourced from reference TRBV18 and TRBJ2-7, is NAGVMQNPRHLVRRRGQEARLRCSPMKGHSHVYWYRQLPEEGLKFMVYLQKENIIDESGMPKERFSAEFPKEGPSILRIQQVVRGDSAAYFCASSPLAETYEQYFGPGTRLTVT.

About this clone: The same CDR3 also results from other DNA sequences found in this sample. The rearrangement links TRBV7-3 to TRBJ2-3, with D unresolved. Trimming removed 1 base from V and 1 base from J, with 6 bases in between. Germline CDR1 reads SGHTA; CDR2 reads FQGTGA. CDR3 length equals 14 residues. In DNA, the CDR3 is TGTGCCAGCAGCTTAAGCGGTCGCACAGATACGCAGTATTTT. It translates to CASSLSGRTDTQYF.

The chain has TRBV27 and TRBJ1-6; possible D gene TRBD1, 5 bases. There are 17 residues in the CDR3. CDR1 and CDR2 (germline): MNHEY, SMNVEV (reference sequence). V was shortened by 8 bases and J by 0 bases, with 17 bases between the two germline ends. The CDR3 loop reads CASRGAGRSSYNSPLHF. In DNA form, the CDR3 reads TGTGCCAGCCGTGGGGCCGGTCGCAGCTCCTATAATTCACCCCTCCACTTT.

This chain links TRBV12-5 with TRBJ1-1, with D unresolved. V lost 2 bases, J lost 3 bases, and 7 bases lay in between. From germline, CDR1 is LGHNT and CDR2 FRNRAP. This CDR3 region has 13 residues. This CDR3 reads CASGLRADTEAFF. The CDR3 DNA sequence: TGTGCTAGTGGTTTGCGAGCGGACACTGAAGCTTTCTTT.

J is TRBJ2-3 and V is TRBV11-2, with D unresolved. Germline V gene data show CDR1 as SGHAT and CDR2 as FQNNGV. V was cut by 5 bases and J by 6 bases, with 21 bases left in between. CDR3 size: 16 residues. CDR3 protein: CASSLVFGLSRDTQYF. The CDR3 bases are TGTGCCAGCAGCCTAGTCTTCGGCTTGAGCAGGGATACGCAGTATTTT.